This T cell receptor (beta chain) stems from a study of T cells in Graves' hyperthyroidism and ophthalmopathy. Researchers amplified the TCR beta CDR3 regions from RNA transcripts. The HTBI set primed first-round TCR CDR3 RT-PCR. In TCRdb, the multiplex PCR reads were re-called with MiXCR into one record per CDR3 protein. The table shows approximately 700,000 distinct CDR3 sequences, with roughly 17% occurring only once. Study results and caveats: Ophthalmopathy prediction by the model preceded onset by a median about 6.5 months. Most thyroid clonotypes with frequency above 0.001 were detected in blood. The authors' 13 V-J model separated ophthalmopathy from stable hyperthyroidism.

Worth noting for this clonotype: Its antigen remains unidentified.

The CDR3 covers 17 residues. V lost 4 bases and J 2 bases, leaving 19 bases between the germline ends. CDR1 and CDR2 (germline): MDHEN, SYDVKM. Material: blood. V usage is TRBV28 and J usage is TRBJ2-3, with a weak D call TRBD1 (5 bases). This TCR derives from a man in his late teens or twenties with Graves' hyperthyroidism. The CDR3 here is CASSWALGQTHTDTQYF. The DNA of the CDR3 is TGTGCCAGCAGTTGGGCCCTGGGGCAGACACACACAGATACGCAGTATTTT.